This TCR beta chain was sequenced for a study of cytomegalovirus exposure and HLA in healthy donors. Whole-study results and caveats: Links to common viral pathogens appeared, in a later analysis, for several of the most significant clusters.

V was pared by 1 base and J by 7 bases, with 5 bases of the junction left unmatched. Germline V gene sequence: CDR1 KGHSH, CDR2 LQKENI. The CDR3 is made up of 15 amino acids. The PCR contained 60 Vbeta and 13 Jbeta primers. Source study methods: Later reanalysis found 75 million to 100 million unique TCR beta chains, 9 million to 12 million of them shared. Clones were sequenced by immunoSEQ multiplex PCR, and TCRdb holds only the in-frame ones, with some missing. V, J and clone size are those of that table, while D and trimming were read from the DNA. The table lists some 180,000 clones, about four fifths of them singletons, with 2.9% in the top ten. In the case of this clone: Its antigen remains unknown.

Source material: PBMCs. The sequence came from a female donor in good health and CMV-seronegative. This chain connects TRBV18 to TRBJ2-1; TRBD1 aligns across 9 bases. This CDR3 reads CASSPRTGVGNEQFF. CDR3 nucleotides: TGTGCCAGCTCACCACGGACAGGGGTTGGAAATGAGCAGTTCTTC.